This T cell receptor beta chain originates from a study of T cells in Graves' hyperthyroidism and ophthalmopathy. Study-wide background: Before any treatment, at initial diagnosis, peripheral blood was collected.

It was RNA transcripts that yielded the amplified TCR beta CDR3 regions. The HTBI set primed first-round TCR CDR3 RT-PCR. Via MiXCR, TCRdb re-called the multiplex PCR reads, giving one row per CDR3 protein. The sample records hundreds of thousands of distinct CDR3 sequences, around 20% being singletons. Points from the study as a whole: Most thyroid clonotypes expanded above 0.001 appeared in blood too. Stable hyperthyroidism and ophthalmopathy were separated using 13 V-J signatures.

With 4 bases removed from V and 2 bases from J, the gap between germline ends came to 6 bases. This CDR3 contains 13 residues. The germline V gene encodes CDR1 SNHLY and CDR2 FYNNEI. This clonotype was observed at least ten times. Its specificity is unknown. Sequenced: blood. This receptor was taken from a man younger than 45 with Graves' ophthalmopathy. This chain links TRBV2 with TRBJ1-3; D is unclear. The CDR3 protein is CASSGNAGNTIYF. CDR3 bases: TGTGCCAGCAGTGGAAATGCTGGAAACACCATATATTTT.